The clone carrying this T cell receptor (beta chain) was recorded once. The data are from a study of T cell changes during pregnancy in multiple sclerosis. The assay was immunoSEQ multiplex PCR, and TCRdb's table has in-frame clones only and misses some. Among about 68,000 clones listed, roughly 89% were seen once. The germline V and J ends were trimmed by 4 bases and 0 bases, with 11 bases remaining between them. This CDR3 spans 14 amino acids. Germline V gene sequence: CDR1 SQVTM, CDR2 ANQGSEA. The chain carries TRBV29-1 and TRBJ2-3; maybe TRBD1 (5 bases). This specimen was peripheral blood, taken after pregnancy. The TCR was taken from a female donor in good health, enrolled as a control in a pregnancy study. The DNA for the CDR3 is TGCAGCGTTGGAAGGGGTCGAAGCACAGATACGCAGTATTTT. This sequence encodes CSVGRGRSTDTQYF.